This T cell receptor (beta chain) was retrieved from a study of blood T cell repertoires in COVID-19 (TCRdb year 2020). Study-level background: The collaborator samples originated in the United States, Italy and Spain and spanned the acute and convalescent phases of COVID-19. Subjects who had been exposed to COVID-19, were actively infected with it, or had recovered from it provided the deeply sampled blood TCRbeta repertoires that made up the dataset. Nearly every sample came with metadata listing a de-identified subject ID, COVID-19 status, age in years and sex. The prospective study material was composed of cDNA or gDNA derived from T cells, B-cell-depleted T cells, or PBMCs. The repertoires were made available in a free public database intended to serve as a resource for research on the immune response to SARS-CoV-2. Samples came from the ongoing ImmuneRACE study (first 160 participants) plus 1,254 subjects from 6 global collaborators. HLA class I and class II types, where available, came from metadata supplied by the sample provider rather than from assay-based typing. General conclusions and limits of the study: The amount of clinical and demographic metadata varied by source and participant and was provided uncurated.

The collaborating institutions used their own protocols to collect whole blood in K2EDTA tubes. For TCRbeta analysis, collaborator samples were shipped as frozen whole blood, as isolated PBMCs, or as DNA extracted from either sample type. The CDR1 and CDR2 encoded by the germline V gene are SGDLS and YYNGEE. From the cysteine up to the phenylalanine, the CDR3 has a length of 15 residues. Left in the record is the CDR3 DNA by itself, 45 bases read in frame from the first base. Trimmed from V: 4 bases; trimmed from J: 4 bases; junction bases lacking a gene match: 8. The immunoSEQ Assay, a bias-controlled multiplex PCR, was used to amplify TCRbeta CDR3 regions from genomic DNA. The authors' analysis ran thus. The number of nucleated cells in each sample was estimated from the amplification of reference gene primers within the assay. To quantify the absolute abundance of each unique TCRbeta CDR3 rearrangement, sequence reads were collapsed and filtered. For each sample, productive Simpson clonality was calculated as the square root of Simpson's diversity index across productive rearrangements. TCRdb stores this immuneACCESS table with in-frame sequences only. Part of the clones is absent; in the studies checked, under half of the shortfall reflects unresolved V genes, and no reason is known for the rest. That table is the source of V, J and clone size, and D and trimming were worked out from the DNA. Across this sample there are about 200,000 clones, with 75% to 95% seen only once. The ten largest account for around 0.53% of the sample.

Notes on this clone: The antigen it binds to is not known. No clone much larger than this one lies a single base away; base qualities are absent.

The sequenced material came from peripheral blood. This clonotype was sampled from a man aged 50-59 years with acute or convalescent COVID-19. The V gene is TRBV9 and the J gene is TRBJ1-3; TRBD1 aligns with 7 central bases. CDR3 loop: CASSQSSGQGNTIYF. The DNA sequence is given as TGTGCCAGCAGCCAGAGCTCGGGACAGGGAAACACCATATATTTT.